The 29 T cell receptor beta chains listed next were all sequenced from one sample in a study of T-cell reconstitution after alpha-beta-depleted transplantation in children. A TCRbeta library incorporating unique molecular identifiers was prepared. TCRdb processed the PCR reads anew with MiXCR; each CDR3 protein has one entry. The data show hundreds of thousands of distinct CDR3 sequences, with 10% to 15% seen just once and 2.2% held by the top ten. This sample comprised PBMCs, mostly from graft donor cells, obtained 360 days after TCRalphabeta/CD19-depleted stem cell transplant. The receptors here all came from a male patient under 18 who had a stem cell transplant for acute myeloid leukemia, so the T cells may come from the graft donor.

This clonotype was seen ten or more times. CDR3 sequence: CATSRDLGQWRGYTF. CDR3 coding DNA: TGTGCCACCAGCAGAGATCTAGGGCAGTGGAGGGGCTACACCTTC. The rearrangement joins TRBV15 to TRBJ1-2; D unresolved. Germline values: CDR1 LNHNV, CDR2 YYDKDF (reference sequence). V lost 0 bases and J lost 8, with 16 bases in between. The CDR3 sequence is 15 residues long.

This chain uses TRBV7-2 with TRBJ2-3, with 9 bases matching TRBD2. This CDR3 is built from 15 residues. V was pared by 5 bases and J by 2 bases, with 5 bases of the junction left unmatched. CDR1 is SGHTA, CDR2 FQGNSA, per germline. The CDR3 nucleotides read TGTGCCAGCAGCCAGGGACTAGCAAACACAGATACGCAGTATTTT. Encoded protein: CASSQGLANTDTQYF.

The gene calls are TRBV20-1 and TRBJ1-1; 10 nucleotides align to TRBD1. V was clipped by 3 bases and J by 7 bases; unmatched bases: 5. The CDR3 has 13 amino acids. Germline V gene data show CDR1 as DFQATT and CDR2 as SNEGSKA (reference sequence). The CDR3 region is CSASTGQGIEAFF. In nucleotides, the CDR3 is TGCAGTGCTAGCACGGGACAGGGGATTGAAGCTTTCTTT.

The chain recombines TRBV28 with TRBJ2-3; tentative D call: TRBD2 (5 bases). CDR1 is MDHEN and CDR2 is SYDVKM in the germline V gene. Between the trimmed V and J ends, which lost 4 bases and 4 bases, there was a span of 21 bases. This CDR3 has 17 residues. The CDR3 nucleotides are TGTGCCAGCAGTTCGGAGCCGCCGAGGACTTTCTCAGATACGCAGTATTTT. Its protein is CASSSEPPRTFSDTQYF.

V gene TRBV12-3 or TRBV12-4 combines with J gene TRBJ2-7; 10 positions match TRBD2. V trimming: 4 bases; J trimming: 2 bases; junction bases outside the gene matches: 8. The CDR3 sequence is 16 residues long. In DNA form, the CDR3 reads TGTGCCAGCAGTTCTGGGGGACTAGCGCTTCCCTACGAGCAGTACTTC. This translates into CASSSGGLALPYEQYF.

The chain links TRBV12-3 or TRBV12-4 to TRBJ2-7; 12 nucleotides agree with TRBD1. The CDR3 is made up of 15 amino acids. With 7 bases clipped from V and 5 bases from J, the junction kept 9 bases outside the gene matches. In DNA, the CDR3 is TGTGCCAGCACCACTTCGGGACAGGGGGCACACGAGCAGTACTTC. Translation: CASTTSGQGAHEQYF.

In this sample, this clonotype turned up a few times. The V gene is TRBV12-5, the J gene TRBJ1-2; tentative D call: TRBD1 (6 bases). V was trimmed by 7 bases and J by 11 bases, leaving 17 bases between them. The CDR3 is 12 residues long. Germline V gene data show CDR1 as LGHNT and CDR2 as FRNRAP. The CDR3 DNA is TGTGCTAGTGTGGGGGATAGGGGGATATACACCTTC. Its translation: CASVGDRGIYTF.

The J gene is TRBJ2-7, the V gene TRBV20-1; no reliable D call. Trimming pared 6 bases from V and 2 bases from J, leaving 14 bases between. The CDR3 extends over 13 amino acids. Germline V gives CDR1 DFQATT, CDR2 SNEGSKA (reference sequence). The DNA for the CDR3 is TGCAGTGCCCCCGGCAGGACGACCTACGAGCAGTACTTC. It encodes CSAPGRTTYEQYF.

V and J are TRBV28 and TRBJ1-1, with D possibly matching TRBD1 (6 bases). Deletions cut 8 bases from V and 2 bases from J, with 12 bases between. This CDR3 has 13 residues. Germline-derived CDR1 and CDR2 are MDHEN and SYDVKM. CDR3 bases: TGTGCCAGCGAGGGGGGAACCAACACTGAAGCTTTCTTT. As protein: CASEGGTNTEAFF.

This chain joins TRBV5-1 and TRBJ2-3; D remains unclear. The ends were cut back, 5 bases at V and 0 bases at J, with 7 bases in the middle. Germline CDR1 reads SGHRS; CDR2 reads YFSETQ. There are 13 residues in the CDR3. The CDR3 nucleotides are TGCGCCAGCAGGCTTGACAGCACAGATACGCAGTATTTT. Encoded protein: CASRLDSTDTQYF.

CDR3 DNA: TGTGCCAGCAGCCAGGGGACAACTTATTCTGGAAACACCATATATTTT. Translating gives CASSQGTTYSGNTIYF. The rearrangement uses TRBV14 and TRBJ1-3; TRBD1 is a possible D gene (6 bases). Trimming pared 3 bases from V and 1 base from J, leaving 13 bases between. Germline V lookup: CDR1 SGHDN, CDR2 FVKESK. This CDR3 spans 16 amino acids.

This chain connects TRBV6-2 or TRBV6-3 to TRBJ2-7; 8 nucleotides agree with TRBD1. CDR3 length: 16 amino acids. The J segment lost 3 bases and the V segment lost 0 bases, leaving 7 bases of the junction unmatched. The germline gives CDR1 MNHEY, CDR2 SVGEGT. Here the CDR3 reads CASSYSSRTGSYEQYF. The CDR3 DNA is TGTGCCAGCAGTTACTCGAGTCGGACAGGGAGCTACGAGCAGTACTTC.

This chain joins TRBV7-8 and TRBJ2-4, with D possibly matching TRBD2 (6 bases). The CDR3 is 17 amino acids. Looked up from germline, CDR1 is SGHVS and CDR2 is FQNEAQ. Trimming removed 2 bases at V and 1 base at J, with 15 bases between. CDR3 sequence: CASSLTRPGEAKNIQYF. The CDR3 region has the DNA TGTGCCAGCAGCTTAACCCGGCCGGGGGAGGCCAAAAACATTCAGTACTTC.

The chain uses TRBV12-3 or TRBV12-4 and TRBJ1-6; D ambiguous. The V gene lost 6 bases and the J gene lost 2 bases, with 14 bases spanning the gap. CDR3 length: 16 residues. The CDR3 DNA follows: TGTGCCAGCAGACCGGCCACGGGCGCCTATAATTCACCCCTCCACTTT. This codes for CASRPATGAYNSPLHF.

This clonotype was seen a single time. V is TRBV10-3 and J is TRBJ2-3; perhaps TRBD2 as D (5 bases). Trimming shortened V by 6 bases and J by 4 bases, and 17 bases separated the two germline ends. This CDR3 region has 15 residues. Germline lookup yields CDR1 ENHRY and CDR2 SYGVKD. The CDR3 bases are TGTGCCATCAGCGGGGTTCAGTCGGTCCCAGATACGCAGTATTTT. It translates to CAISGVQSVPDTQYF.

This clonotype was seen a handful of times. V and J are TRBV11-2 and TRBJ2-5; D is ambiguous. V was clipped by 1 base and J by 5 bases, with 23 bases between them. Germline V gene lookup returns CDR1 SGHAT and CDR2 FQNNGV. The CDR3 is 18 amino acids. The CDR3 bases are TGTGCCAGCAGCTTAGTCCTACTAAGCGCAGACCTTTGGGAGACCCAGTACTTC. This sequence encodes CASSLVLLSADLWETQYF. Full variable domain (outside the CDR3, taken from reference TRBV11-2 and TRBJ2-5): EAGVAQSPRYKIIEKRQSVAFWCNPISGHATLYWYQQILGQGPKLLIQFQNNGVVDDSQLPKDRFSAERLKGVDSTLKIQPAKLEDSAVYLCASSLVLLSADLWETQYFGPGTRLLVL.

This sequence joins TRBV4-3 and TRBJ2-2, with TRBD2 matching over 9 bases. CDR1 and CDR2 from the germline V gene are LGHNA and YSLEER. This CDR3 is built from 16 residues. The junction had 6 bases not matched to a gene; V was cut back by 1 base and J by 6 bases. DNA of the CDR3: TGCGCCAGCAGCCAAGGGACTAGCGTTATCGCCGGGGAGCTGTTTTTT. Its translation: CASSQGTSVIAGELFF.

The chain carries TRBV7-6 and TRBJ2-1; D perhaps matches TRBD1 (7 bases). Germline V gene lookup returns CDR1 SGHVS and CDR2 FNYEAQ. The length of the CDR3 is 16 residues. Trimming took 0 bases from V and 6 from J, leaving 15 bases between them. The CDR3 region is CASSLAGPGGGNEQFF. The DNA of the CDR3 is TGTGCCAGCAGCTTAGCGGGGCCAGGGGGAGGCAATGAGCAGTTCTTC.

There are a few counts of this clonotype. The chain links TRBV29-1 to TRBJ2-1, with 8 bases identical to TRBD2. Germline V CDR1 and CDR2: SQVTM, ANQGSEA. Trimming removed 4 bases from V and 9 bases from J; junction bases left unmatched: 8. This CDR3 region has 13 residues. The CDR3, as DNA: TGCAGCGTTGGGAGCGGGAGTAAACGTGAGCAGTTCTTC. Translated, it gives CSVGSGSKREQFF.

This chain joins TRBV5-5 and TRBJ2-1; no definite D call. V lost 0 bases and J 10 bases, leaving 5 bases between the germline ends. The CDR3 totals 11 residues. From germline, CDR1 is SGHKS and CDR2 YYEKEE (reference sequence). The CDR3: CASSLVWEQFF. CDR3 nucleotide sequence: TGTGCCAGCAGCTTGGTGTGGGAGCAGTTCTTC.

This clonotype was counted only a few times. This CDR3 is CSARSHAIAGGAREQYF. As DNA, the CDR3 is TGCAGTGCACGCTCTCACGCTATAGCGGGAGGAGCACGGGAGCAGTACTTC. The rearrangement joins TRBV20-1 to TRBJ2-7; TRBD2 matches at 10 bases. The germline gives CDR1 DFQATT, CDR2 SNEGSKA (reference sequence). There are 17 residues in the CDR3. J gave up 7 bases and V 6 bases, and 21 bases lay outside the gene matches.

This chain links TRBV6-5 with TRBJ2-1; D not resolved. Germline V gene sequence: CDR1 MNHEY, CDR2 SVGAGI. The CDR3 extends over 15 amino acids. Trimming took off 4 bases at V and 2 bases at J, with 12 bases between the two ends. The CDR3 DNA reads TGTGCCAGCAGTTTACTAACAACCACCTACAATGAGCAGTTCTTC. Translating gives CASSLLTTTYNEQFF.

The chain links TRBV6-5 to TRBJ2-3; 7 bases agree with TRBD2. Germline lookup yields CDR1 MNHEY and CDR2 SVGAGI. There are 15 residues in the CDR3. J was trimmed by 6 bases and V by 0 bases; bases with no gene match: 6. CDR3 sequence reads: CASSYSGLVGDTQYF. The CDR3 coding sequence is TGTGCCAGCAGTTACTCCGGACTAGTGGGGGATACGCAGTATTTT.

This clonotype has a handful of counts. The chain links TRBV12-3 or TRBV12-4 to TRBJ2-3; D possibly corresponds to TRBD2 (5 bases). V was pared by 5 bases and J by 5 bases, with 14 bases between. CDR3 length: 14 amino acids. In DNA form, the CDR3 reads TGTGCCAGCAGTCCGGAGGTCCCGCGAGATACGCAGTATTTT. Its protein is CASSPEVPRDTQYF.

The chain joins TRBV20-1 to TRBJ1-2; maybe TRBD1 (5 bases). V was cut by 7 bases and J by 0 bases, with 21 bases left in between. The CDR3 is 16 amino acids. Germline-derived CDR1 and CDR2 are DFQATT and SNEGSKA (reference sequence). Here the CDR3 reads CSVDGRGAISNYGYTF. Written as DNA, the CDR3 is TGCAGTGTCGACGGACGAGGGGCGATTTCTAACTATGGCTACACCTTC.

This clonotype was recorded many times. The rearrangement uses TRBV12-3 or TRBV12-4 and TRBJ1-1; unclear D gene. The CDR3 loop spans 15 amino acids. V was shortened by 2 bases and J by 3 bases, with 13 bases between the two germline ends. The CDR3 loop is CASSLSRPYYTEAFF. DNA for the CDR3: TGTGCCAGCAGTTTAAGCAGGCCCTATTACACTGAAGCTTTCTTT.

This clonotype has more than one count but fewer than ten. Here the CDR3 DNA reads TGTGCCAGCAGACAGGACAGGGTGCAGTACTTC. Its protein is CASRQDRVQYF. This rearrangement joins TRBV6-6 to TRBJ2-7; 8 bases are shared with TRBD1. V lost 6 bases and J lost 9; bases outside the gene matches: 4. The germline V gene encodes CDR1 MNHNY and CDR2 SVGAGI (reference sequence). CDR3 size: 11 residues.

The table lists this clonotype with a few counts. The J gene is TRBJ2-7, the V gene TRBV5-1; TRBD1 matches 7 bases. The CDR3 spans 14 residues. The junction had 8 bases not matched to a gene; V was cut back by 3 bases and J by 5 bases. Per the germline V gene, CDR1 is SGHRS and CDR2 is YFSETQ. This CDR3 is CASSWRETGNEQYF. The CDR3 DNA sequence: TGCGCCAGCAGCTGGAGAGAGACAGGGAACGAGCAGTACTTC.

This clonotype showed up just a few times. The chain carries TRBV2 and TRBJ2-1, with a possible D match to TRBD2 (5 bases). Germline CDR1 and CDR2: SNHLY and FYNNEI. Trimming cost V 9 bases and J 5 bases, with 8 bases left between them. The CDR3 totals 11 residues. Here the CDR3 reads CARGRHNEQFF. The CDR3 DNA sequence: TGTGCCAGGGGGAGACACAATGAGCAGTTCTTC.